What follows is one T cell receptor beta chain and its context. This specimen belongs to a study of shared clonotypes between healthy human individuals. Libraries were prepared by immunoSEQ multiplex PCR; TCRdb keeps only in-frame clonotypes and omits some of them. The sample includes 2 million to 2.5 million clones, 80% to 95% of them seen just once. The CDR3 covers 15 residues. V dropped 0 bases and J dropped 2; count of bases not matched to a gene: 2. The germline gives CDR1 SGHRS, CDR2 YFSETQ. The chain has TRBV5-1 and TRBJ2-5, with TRBD2 matching over 9 bases. Source material: naive CD4+ T cells from PBMCs. The subset here: CD45RA+ positively selected. The receptor was isolated from a man aged 18 to 35 in good health. Some clones in this sample may be carry-over from other donors' samples. Here the CDR3 reads CASSLGGGEQETQYF. In nucleotides, the CDR3 is TGCGCCAGCAGCTTGGGCGGGGGGGAGCAAGAGACCCAGTACTTC.